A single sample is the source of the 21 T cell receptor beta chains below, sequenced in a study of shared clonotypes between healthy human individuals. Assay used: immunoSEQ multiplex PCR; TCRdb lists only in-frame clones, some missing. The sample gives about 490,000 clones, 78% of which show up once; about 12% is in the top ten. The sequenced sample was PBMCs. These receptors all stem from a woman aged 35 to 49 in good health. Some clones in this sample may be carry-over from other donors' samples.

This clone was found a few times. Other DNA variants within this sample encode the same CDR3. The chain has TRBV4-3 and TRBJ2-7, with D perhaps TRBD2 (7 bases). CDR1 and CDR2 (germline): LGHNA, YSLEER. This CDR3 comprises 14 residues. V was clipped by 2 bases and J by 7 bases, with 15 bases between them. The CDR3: CASSQKQGGGEQYF. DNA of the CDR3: TGCGCCAGCAGCCAAAAACAGGGAGGGGGGGAGCAGTACTTC.

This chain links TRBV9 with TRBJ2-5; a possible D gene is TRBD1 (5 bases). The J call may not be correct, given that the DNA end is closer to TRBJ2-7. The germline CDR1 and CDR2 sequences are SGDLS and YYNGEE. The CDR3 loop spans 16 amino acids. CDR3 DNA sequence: TGTGCCAGCAGCGTAGTCGGCAGGGTGAAATACTACGAGCAGTACTTC. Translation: CASSVVGRVKYYEQYF.

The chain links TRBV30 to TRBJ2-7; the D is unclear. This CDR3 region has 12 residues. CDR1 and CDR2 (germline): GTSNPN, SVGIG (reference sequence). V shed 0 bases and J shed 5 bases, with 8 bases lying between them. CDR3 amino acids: CAWSVRRDEQYF. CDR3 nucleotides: TGTGCCTGGAGTGTACGGAGAGACGAGCAGTACTTC. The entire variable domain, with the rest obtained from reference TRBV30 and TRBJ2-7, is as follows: SQTIHQWPATLVQPVGSPLSLECTVEGTSNPNLYWYRQAAGRGLQLLFYSVGIGQISSEVPQNLSASRPQDRQFILSSKKLLLSDSGFYLCAWSVRRDEQYFGPGTRLTVT.

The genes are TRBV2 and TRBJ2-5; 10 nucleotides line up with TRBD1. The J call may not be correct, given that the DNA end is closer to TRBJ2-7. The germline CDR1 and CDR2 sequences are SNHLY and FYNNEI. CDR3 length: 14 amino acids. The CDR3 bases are TGTGCCAGCTTGGGACAGGGGTCCGGCCACGAGCAGTACTTC. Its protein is CASLGQGSGHEQYF.

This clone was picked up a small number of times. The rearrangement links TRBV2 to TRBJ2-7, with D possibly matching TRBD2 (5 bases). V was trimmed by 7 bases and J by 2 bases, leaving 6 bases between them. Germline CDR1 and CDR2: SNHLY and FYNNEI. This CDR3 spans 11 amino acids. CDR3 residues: CASKAAYEQYF. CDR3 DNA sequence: TGTGCCAGCAAAGCGGCCTACGAGCAGTACTTC. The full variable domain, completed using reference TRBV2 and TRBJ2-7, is EPEVTQTPSHQVTQMGQEVILRCVPISNHLYFYWYRQILGQKVEFLVSFYNNEISEKSEIFDDQFSVERPDGSNFTLKIRSTKLEDSAMYFCASKAAYEQYFGPGTRLTVT.

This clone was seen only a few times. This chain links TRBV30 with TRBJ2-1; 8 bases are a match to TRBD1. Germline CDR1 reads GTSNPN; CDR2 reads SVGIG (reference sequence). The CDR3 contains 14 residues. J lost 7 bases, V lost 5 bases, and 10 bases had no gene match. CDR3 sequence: CAWLTGADSNEQFF. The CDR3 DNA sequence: TGTGCCTGGCTGACAGGGGCAGATTCGAATGAGCAGTTCTTC.

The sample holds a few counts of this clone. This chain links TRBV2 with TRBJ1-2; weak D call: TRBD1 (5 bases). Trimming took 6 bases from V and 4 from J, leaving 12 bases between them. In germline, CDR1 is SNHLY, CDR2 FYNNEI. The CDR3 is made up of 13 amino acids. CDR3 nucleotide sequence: TGTGCCAGCAGGAGGGACGGAATCTATGGCTACACCTTC. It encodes CASRRDGIYGYTF.

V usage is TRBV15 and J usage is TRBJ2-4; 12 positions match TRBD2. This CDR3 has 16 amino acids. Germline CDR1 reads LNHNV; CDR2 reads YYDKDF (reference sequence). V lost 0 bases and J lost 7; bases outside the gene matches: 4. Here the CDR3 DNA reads TGTGCCACCAGCAGAGATGTGGGGACTAGCGGGAACATTCAGTACTTC. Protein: CATSRDVGTSGNIQYF.

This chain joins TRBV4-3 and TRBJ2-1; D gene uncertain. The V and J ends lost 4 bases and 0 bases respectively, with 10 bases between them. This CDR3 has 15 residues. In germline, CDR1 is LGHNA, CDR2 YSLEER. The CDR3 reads CASSLTVSSYNEQFF. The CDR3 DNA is TGCGCCAGCAGCCTAACGGTGTCCTCCTACAATGAGCAGTTCTTC.

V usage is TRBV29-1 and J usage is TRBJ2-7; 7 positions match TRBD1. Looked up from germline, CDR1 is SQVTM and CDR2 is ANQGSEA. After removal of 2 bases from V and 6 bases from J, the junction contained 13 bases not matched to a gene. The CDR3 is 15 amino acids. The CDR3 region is CSVEITGAGVGEQYF. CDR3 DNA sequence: TGCAGCGTTGAAATTACAGGGGCCGGGGTAGGCGAGCAGTACTTC.

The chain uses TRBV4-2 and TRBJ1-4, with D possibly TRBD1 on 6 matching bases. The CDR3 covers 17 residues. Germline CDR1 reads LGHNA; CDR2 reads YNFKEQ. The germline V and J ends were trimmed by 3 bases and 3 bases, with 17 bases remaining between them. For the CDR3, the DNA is TGTGCCAGCAGCCAGGAACGCACAGGGATAGCTAATGAAAAACTGTTTTTT. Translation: CASSQERTGIANEKLFF.

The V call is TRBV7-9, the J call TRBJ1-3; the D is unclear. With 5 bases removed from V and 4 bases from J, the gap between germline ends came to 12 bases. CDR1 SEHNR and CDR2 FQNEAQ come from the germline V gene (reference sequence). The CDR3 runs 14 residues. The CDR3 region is CASSPVQKGNTIYF. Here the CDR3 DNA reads TGTGCCAGCAGCCCGGTCCAAAAAGGAAACACCATATATTTT.

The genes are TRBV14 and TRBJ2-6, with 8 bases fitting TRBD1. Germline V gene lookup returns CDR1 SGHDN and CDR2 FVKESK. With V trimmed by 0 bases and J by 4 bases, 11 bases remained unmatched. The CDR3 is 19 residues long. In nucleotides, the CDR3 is TGTGCCAGCAGCCAAGATATGTGGACAGGGTTCGCCGGGGCCAACGTCCTGACTTTC. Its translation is CASSQDMWTGFAGANVLTF.

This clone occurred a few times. CDR3 loop: CASSSTPQGGYGYTF. CDR3 DNA sequence: TGTGCCAGCAGTTCCACCCCCCAGGGAGGCTATGGCTACACCTTC. The V and J genes are TRBV27 and TRBJ1-2; maybe TRBD1 (5 bases). Trimming pared 4 bases from V and 4 bases from J, leaving 16 bases between. Germline V gene data show CDR1 as MNHEY and CDR2 as SMNVEV (reference sequence). The CDR3 has 15 residues.

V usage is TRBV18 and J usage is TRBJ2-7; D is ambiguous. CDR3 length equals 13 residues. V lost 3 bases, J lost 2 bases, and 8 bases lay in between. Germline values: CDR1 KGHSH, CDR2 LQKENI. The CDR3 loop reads CASSPSSPYEQYF. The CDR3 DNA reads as TGTGCCAGCTCACCCAGCAGTCCCTACGAGCAGTACTTC.

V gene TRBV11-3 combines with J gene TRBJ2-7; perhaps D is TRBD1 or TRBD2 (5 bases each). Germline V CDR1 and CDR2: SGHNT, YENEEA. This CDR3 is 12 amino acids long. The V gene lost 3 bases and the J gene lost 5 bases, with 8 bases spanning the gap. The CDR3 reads CASSLRGDEQYF. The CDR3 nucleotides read TGTGCCAGCAGCTTGAGAGGGGACGAGCAGTACTTC.

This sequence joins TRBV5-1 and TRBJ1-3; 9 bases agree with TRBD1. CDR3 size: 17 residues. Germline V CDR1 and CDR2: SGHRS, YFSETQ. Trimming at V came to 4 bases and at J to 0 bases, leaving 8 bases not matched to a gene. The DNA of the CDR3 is TGCGCCAGCAGCACCGGGACAGGGAGTAACTCTGGAAACACCATATATTTT. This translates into CASSTGTGSNSGNTIYF.

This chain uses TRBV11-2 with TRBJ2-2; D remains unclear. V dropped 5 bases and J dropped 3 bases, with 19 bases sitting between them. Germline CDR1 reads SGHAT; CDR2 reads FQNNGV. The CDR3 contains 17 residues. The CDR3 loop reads CASSPYEADLDTGELFF. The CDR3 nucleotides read TGTGCCAGCAGCCCATACGAAGCCGACCTAGACACCGGGGAGCTGTTTTTT.

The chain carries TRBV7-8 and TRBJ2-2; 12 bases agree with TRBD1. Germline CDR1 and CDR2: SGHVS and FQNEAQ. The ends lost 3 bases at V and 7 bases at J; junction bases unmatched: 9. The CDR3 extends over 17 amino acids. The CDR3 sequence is CASSLTGTGGLGGELFF. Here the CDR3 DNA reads TGTGCCAGCAGCTTGACCGGGACAGGGGGCCTGGGCGGGGAGCTGTTTTTT.

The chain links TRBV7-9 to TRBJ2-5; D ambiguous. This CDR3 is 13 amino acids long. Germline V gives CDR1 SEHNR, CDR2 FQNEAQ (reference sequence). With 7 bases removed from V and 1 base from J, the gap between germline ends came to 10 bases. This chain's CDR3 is CASTPTRQETQYF. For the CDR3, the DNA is TGTGCCAGCACCCCAACACGCCAAGAGACCCAGTACTTC.

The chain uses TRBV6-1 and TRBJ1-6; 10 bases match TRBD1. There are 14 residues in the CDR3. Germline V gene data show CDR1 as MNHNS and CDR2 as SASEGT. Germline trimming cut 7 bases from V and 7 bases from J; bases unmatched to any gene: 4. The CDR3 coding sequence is TGTGCCAGCATTCCGGGACAGGGGAATTCACCCCTCCACTTT. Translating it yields CASIPGQGNSPLHF.